This TCR beta chain was found in a study of blood T cell repertoires in COVID-19. In the study overall: The United States, Italy and Spain were the sources of the acute and convalescent COVID-19 samples. The cDNA or gDNA used as material had been derived from T cells, B-cell-depleted T cells, or PBMCs.

The CDR3 contains 15 residues. Germline assignment: CDR1 SGHDN and CDR2 FVKESK. V shed 1 base, J shed 1 base, and the junction held 4 bases outside the gene matches. In the study's own analysis: Nucleated cell number was recorded as an estimate derived from reference gene primer amplification. Here immunoSEQ multiplex PCR was the method, and the copy in TCRdb shows in-frame clones only, minus some. For V, J and clone size, that table is used; D and trimming come from the DNA. The sample shows over 150,000 clones, around 85% of them seen only once. The source material was peripheral blood. This sequence originates from a man in his thirties or forties with acute or convalescent COVID-19. V usage is TRBV14 and J usage is TRBJ2-7, with TRBD1 matching 7 bases. The CDR3 DNA sequence: TGTGCCAGCAGCCAAGCCAGGGGGATGTCCTACGAGCAGTACTTC. This sequence encodes CASSQARGMSYEQYF. Based on the CDR3 plus reference TRBV14 and TRBJ2-7, the full variable domain is EAGVTQFPSHSVIEKGQTVTLRCDPISGHDNLYWYRRVMGKEIKFLLHFVKESKQDESGMPNNRFLAERTGGTYSTLKVQPAELEDSGVYFCASSQARGMSYEQYFGPGTRLTVT.